The sequence of this TCR beta chain was determined in a study of shared clonotypes between healthy human individuals. Study context: A donor's plate count was three for CD4 naive and three for CD4 memory; CD8 naive had two and CD8 memory one.

Per the germline V gene, CDR1 is SNHLY and CDR2 is FYNNEI. There are 10 residues in the CDR3. The ends were cut back, 6 bases at V and 2 bases at J, with 1 base in the middle. Investigators spread the genomic DNA of each subset evenly over several immunoSEQ plates. Assay used: immunoSEQ multiplex PCR; TCRdb lists only in-frame clones, some missing. The profile shows 650,000 to 750,000 clones, about two thirds of them singletons. The sample was memory CD4+ T cells sorted from blood. Subset: CD45RA-negative fraction. The sequence derives from a woman between 25 and 40 years old in good health. V usage is TRBV2 and J usage is TRBJ1-1; D unresolved. The chain's CDR3 is CASRNTEAFF. CDR3 DNA sequence: TGTGCCAGCAGAAACACTGAAGCTTTCTTT.